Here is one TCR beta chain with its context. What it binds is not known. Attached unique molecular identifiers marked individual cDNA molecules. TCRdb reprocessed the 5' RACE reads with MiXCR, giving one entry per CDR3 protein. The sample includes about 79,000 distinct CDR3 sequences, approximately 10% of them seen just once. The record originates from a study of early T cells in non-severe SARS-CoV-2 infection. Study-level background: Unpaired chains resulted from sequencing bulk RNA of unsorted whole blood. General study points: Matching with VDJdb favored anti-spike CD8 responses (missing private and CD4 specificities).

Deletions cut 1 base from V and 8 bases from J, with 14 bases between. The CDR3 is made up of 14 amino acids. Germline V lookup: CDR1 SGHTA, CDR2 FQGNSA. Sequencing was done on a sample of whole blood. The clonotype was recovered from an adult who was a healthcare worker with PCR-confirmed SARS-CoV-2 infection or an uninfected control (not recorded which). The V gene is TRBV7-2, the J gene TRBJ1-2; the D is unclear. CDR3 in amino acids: CASSLVPAPRGYTF. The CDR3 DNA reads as TGTGCCAGCAGCTTAGTCCCAGCCCCGAGGGGCTACACCTTC.